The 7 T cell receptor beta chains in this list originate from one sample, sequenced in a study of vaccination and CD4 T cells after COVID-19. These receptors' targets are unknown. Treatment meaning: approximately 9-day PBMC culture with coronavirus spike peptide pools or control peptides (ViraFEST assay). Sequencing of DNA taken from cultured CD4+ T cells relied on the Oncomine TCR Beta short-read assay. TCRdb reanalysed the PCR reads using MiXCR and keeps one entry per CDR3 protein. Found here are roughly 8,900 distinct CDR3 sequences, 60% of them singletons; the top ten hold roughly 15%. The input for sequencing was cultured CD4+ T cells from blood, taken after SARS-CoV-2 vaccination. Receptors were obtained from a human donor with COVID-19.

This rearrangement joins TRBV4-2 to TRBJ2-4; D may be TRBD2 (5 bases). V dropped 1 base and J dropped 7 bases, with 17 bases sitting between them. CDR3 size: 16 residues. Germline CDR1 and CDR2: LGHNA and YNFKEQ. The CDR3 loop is CASSQVGSGMVNIQYF. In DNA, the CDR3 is TGTGCCAGCAGCCAAGTGGGGTCCGGGATGGTCAACATTCAGTACTTC.

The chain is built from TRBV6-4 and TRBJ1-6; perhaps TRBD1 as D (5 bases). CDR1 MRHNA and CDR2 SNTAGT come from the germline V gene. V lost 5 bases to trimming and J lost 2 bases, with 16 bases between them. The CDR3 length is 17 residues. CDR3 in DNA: TGTGCCAGCAGTCAATCGCAGGGAATGACCTATAATTCACCCCTCCACTTT. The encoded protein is CASSQSQGMTYNSPLHF.

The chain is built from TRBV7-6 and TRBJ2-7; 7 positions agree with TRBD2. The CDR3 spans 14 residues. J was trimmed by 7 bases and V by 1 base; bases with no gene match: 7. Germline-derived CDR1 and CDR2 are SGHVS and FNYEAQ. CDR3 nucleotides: TGTGCCAGCAGCTTAGGGCGGGGGACGGGGGAGCAGTACTTC. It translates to CASSLGRGTGEQYF. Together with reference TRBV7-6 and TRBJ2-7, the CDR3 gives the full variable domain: GAGVSQSPRYKVTKRGQDVALRCDPISGHVSLYWYRQALGQGPEFLTYFNYEAQQDKSGLPNDRFSAERPEGSISTLTIQRTEQRDSAMYRCASSLGRGTGEQYFGPGTRLTVT.

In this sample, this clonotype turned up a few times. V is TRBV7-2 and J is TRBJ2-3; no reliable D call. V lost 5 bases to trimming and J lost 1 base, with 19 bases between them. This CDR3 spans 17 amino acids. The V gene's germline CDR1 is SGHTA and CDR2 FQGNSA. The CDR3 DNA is TGTGCCAGCAGCCCCTCCCCCCCGCGACGGGGCACAGATACGCAGTATTTT. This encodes CASSPSPPRRGTDTQYF.

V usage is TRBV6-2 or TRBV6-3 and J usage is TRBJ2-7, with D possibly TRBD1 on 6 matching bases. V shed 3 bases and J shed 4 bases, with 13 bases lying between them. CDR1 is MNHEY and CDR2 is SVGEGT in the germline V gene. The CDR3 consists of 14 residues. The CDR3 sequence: CASSYRQGLYEQYF. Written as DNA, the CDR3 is TGTGCCAGCAGTTATCGGCAGGGGCTTTACGAGCAGTACTTC.

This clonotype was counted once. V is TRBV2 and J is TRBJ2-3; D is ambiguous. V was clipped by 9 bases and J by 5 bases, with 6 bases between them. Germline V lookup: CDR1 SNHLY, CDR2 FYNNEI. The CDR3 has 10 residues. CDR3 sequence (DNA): TGTGCCAGTAAGGAAGATACGCAGTATTTT. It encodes CASKEDTQYF.

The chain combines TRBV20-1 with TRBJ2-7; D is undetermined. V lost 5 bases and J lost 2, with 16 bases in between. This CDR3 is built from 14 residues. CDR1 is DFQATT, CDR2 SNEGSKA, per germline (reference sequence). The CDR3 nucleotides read TGCAGTGCTCCTGGGTCTCCCGGTGCCTACGAGCAGTACTTC. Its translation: CSAPGSPGAYEQYF.